The 17 T cell receptor beta chains below come from one sample, sequenced in a study of OX40 agonist ivuxolimab in advanced cancers. The method was immunoSEQ multiplex PCR; TCRdb's version includes in-frame clones alone and lacks a portion of them. The table lists roughly 110,000 clones, around nine tenths of them singletons, with about 0.5% in the top ten. The sequenced sample was CD4+ or CD8+ T cells sorted from blood, obtained in a trial of the OX40 agonist ivuxolimab. The receptors come from an adult with an advanced solid tumor such as melanoma, head and neck, liver or kidney cancer.

The gene calls are TRBV19 and TRBJ2-3; 7 positions match TRBD1. V lost 4 bases, J lost 4 bases, and 11 bases stayed unmatched. Germline CDR1 reads LNHDA; CDR2 reads SQIVND (reference sequence). CDR3 length equals 16 residues. The CDR3 here is CASSTTKTGRADTQYF. CDR3 coding DNA: TGTGCCAGTAGTACCACTAAGACAGGGCGGGCAGATACGCAGTATTTT. Variable domain in full (rest from reference TRBV19 and TRBJ2-3): DGGITQSPKYLFRKEGQNVTLSCEQNLNHDAMYWYRQDPGQGLRLIYYSQIVNDFQKGDIAEGYSVSREKKESFPLTVTSAQKNPTAFYLCASSTTKTGRADTQYFGPGTRLTVL.

The V call is TRBV10-1, the J call TRBJ2-2, with D possibly being TRBD1 (6 bases). This CDR3 comprises 13 residues. In germline, CDR1 is WNHNN, CDR2 SYGVQD (reference sequence). The V end was cut by 6 bases, the J end by 5 bases, with 10 bases between. The DNA of the CDR3 is TGCGCCAGCAGGGAAACAGGGACCGGGGAGCTGTTTTTT. The encoded protein is CASRETGTGELFF.

The chain employs TRBV6-5 and TRBJ2-7; possible D gene TRBD2, 5 bases. The ends were cut back, 9 bases at V and 0 bases at J, with 18 bases in the middle. The CDR3 is 15 amino acids. From germline, CDR1 is MNHEY and CDR2 SVGAGI. CDR3 residues: CARPDSSKSSYEQYF. The CDR3, as DNA: TGTGCCAGGCCGGACTCCAGTAAGAGCTCCTACGAGCAGTACTTC.

This chain joins TRBV7-8 and TRBJ1-3, with D possibly being TRBD1 (5 bases). V dropped 5 bases and J dropped 1 base, with 12 bases sitting between them. The germline V gene has CDR1 SGHVS and CDR2 FQNEAQ. The CDR3 loop spans 15 amino acids. The CDR3 region has the DNA TGTGCCAGCAGCCCCGCGGGGGGGTCTGGAAACACCATATATTTT. Translation gives CASSPAGGSGNTIYF.

The chain carries TRBV10-1 and TRBJ2-1, with a tentative D call TRBD2 (6 bases). CDR1 and CDR2 from the germline V gene are WNHNN and SYGVQD (reference sequence). The ends were cut back, 3 bases at V and 10 bases at J, with 13 bases in the middle. This CDR3 has 13 residues. In DNA form, the CDR3 reads TGCGCCAGCAGTGACGCGGGGCGAGACGAGCAGTTCTTC. Translation gives CASSDAGRDEQFF.

V is TRBV4-3 and J is TRBJ2-5, with 15 bases fitting TRBD2. CDR1 and CDR2 from the germline V gene are LGHNA and YSLEER. The junction had 9 bases not matched to a gene; V was cut back by 2 bases and J by 2 bases. The CDR3 has 19 amino acids. Written as DNA, the CDR3 is TGCGCCAGCAGCCAAACCCCGGGACTAGCGGGGGGACGTCAAGAGACCCAGTACTTC. This gives the protein CASSQTPGLAGGRQETQYF.

This chain links TRBV5-6 with TRBJ1-5; TRBD1 might be the D (6 bases). CDR3 size: 14 residues. V lost 4 bases, J lost 6 bases, and 14 bases lay in between. Germline V gene sequence: CDR1 SGHDT, CDR2 YYEEEE. The CDR3: CASSTLQGTQPQHF. The CDR3 DNA is TGTGCCAGCAGCACACTACAGGGCACTCAGCCCCAGCATTTT.

The rearrangement joins TRBV9 to TRBJ1-3, with 9 bases identical to TRBD1. V gave up 4 bases and J gave up 4 bases; unmatched junction bases: 3. The germline V gene encodes CDR1 SGDLS and CDR2 YYNGEE. This CDR3 is 14 amino acids long. CDR3 nucleotide sequence: TGTGCCAGCAGCTCGGACAGGGGCGGAAACACCATATATTTT. This gives the protein CASSSDRGGNTIYF.

The chain joins TRBV2 to TRBJ1-2; TRBD1 is a possible D gene (6 bases). The length of the CDR3 is 13 residues. The V gene lost 3 bases and the J gene lost 2 bases, with 7 bases spanning the gap. Germline values: CDR1 SNHLY, CDR2 FYNNEI. The CDR3 is CASSDGGNYGYTF. CDR3 bases: TGTGCCAGCAGTGACGGGGGCAACTATGGCTACACCTTC.

This chain links TRBV7-2 with TRBJ1-5, with D uncertain. This CDR3 has 12 amino acids. Germline CDR1 reads SGHTA; CDR2 reads FQGNSA. The V end was cut by 1 base, the J end by 5 bases, with 3 bases between. The CDR3 protein is CASSLDYQPQHF. DNA for the CDR3: TGTGCCAGCAGCTTAGATTATCAGCCCCAGCATTTT.

The V gene is TRBV9, the J gene TRBJ2-3; 11 positions match TRBD2. Per the germline V gene, CDR1 is SGDLS and CDR2 is YYNGEE. This CDR3 contains 17 residues. Germline trimming cut 3 bases from V and 0 bases from J; bases unmatched to any gene: 6. The DNA for the CDR3 is TGTGCCAGCAGCGATCTAGCGGGGGGTCCTAGCACAGATACGCAGTATTTT. As protein: CASSDLAGGPSTDTQYF.

This clone came up once. The genes are TRBV6-6 and TRBJ1-2, with 8 bases lining up with TRBD1. V lost 4 bases to trimming and J lost 4 bases; unmatched junction nucleotides: 11. Germline values: CDR1 MNHNY, CDR2 SVGAGI (reference sequence). The CDR3 is made up of 16 amino acids. The CDR3 spells CASSSNQGARGYGYTF. In nucleotides, the CDR3 is TGTGCCAGCAGTTCCAACCAGGGGGCGCGGGGCTATGGCTACACCTTC.

This sequence joins TRBV6-5 and TRBJ1-1; the match to TRBD1 covers 7 bases. Per the germline V gene, CDR1 is MNHEY and CDR2 is SVGAGI. The CDR3 contains 14 residues. Trimming cost V 6 bases and J 5 bases; bases outside gene matches: 9. CDR3 amino acids: CASRLFLTGTEAFF. DNA for the CDR3: TGTGCCAGCAGACTCTTTCTGACAGGGACTGAAGCTTTCTTT.

The gene calls are TRBV6-1 and TRBJ1-3, with D hard to call. Germline values: CDR1 MNHNS, CDR2 SASEGT. Trimming cost V 1 base and J 0 bases, with 10 bases left between them. The CDR3 totals 16 residues. CDR3: CASSEGGSISGNTIYF. The DNA of the CDR3 is TGTGCCAGCAGTGAAGGAGGGAGTATCTCTGGAAACACCATATATTTT.

The CDR3 coding sequence is TGTGCCAGCTCACCGGGGACAGGGAGCACCGGGGAGCTGTTTTTT. Protein product: CASSPGTGSTGELFF. The V call is TRBV18, the J call TRBJ2-2; 9 bases are a match to TRBD1. Germline CDR1 reads KGHSH; CDR2 reads LQKENI. CDR3 length: 15 amino acids. Unmatched junction bases numbered 3, after V lost 3 bases and J lost 4 bases.

The chain employs TRBV28 and TRBJ1-2; 7 bases align to TRBD1. Germline CDR1 MDHEN, CDR2 SYDVKM. There are 17 residues in the CDR3. V trimming: 4 bases; J trimming: 0 bases; junction bases outside the gene matches: 11. CDR3 nucleotides: TGTGCCAGCAGTTCTTCAGCGACAGGGTTCGCTAACTATGGCTACACCTTC. It encodes CASSSSATGFANYGYTF.

This clone appeared a single time. The chain employs TRBV11-2 and TRBJ1-5; 8 bases match TRBD1. V lost 5 bases, J lost 1 base, and 1 base stayed unmatched. Germline CDR1 and CDR2: SGHAT and FQNNGV. CDR3 length: 14 residues. As DNA, the CDR3 is TGTGCCAGCAGCCAGGGGGCAAGCAATCAGCCCCAGCATTTT. Translated: CASSQGASNQPQHF.